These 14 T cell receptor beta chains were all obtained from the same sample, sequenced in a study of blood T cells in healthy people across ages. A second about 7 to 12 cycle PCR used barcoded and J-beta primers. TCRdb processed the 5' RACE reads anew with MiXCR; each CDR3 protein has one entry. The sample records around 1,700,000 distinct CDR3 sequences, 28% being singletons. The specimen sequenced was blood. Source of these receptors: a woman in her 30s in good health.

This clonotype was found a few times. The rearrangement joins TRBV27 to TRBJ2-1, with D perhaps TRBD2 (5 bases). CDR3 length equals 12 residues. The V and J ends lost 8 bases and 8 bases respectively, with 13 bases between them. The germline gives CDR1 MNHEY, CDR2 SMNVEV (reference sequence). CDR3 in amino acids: CASGFGVDEQFF. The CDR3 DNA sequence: TGTGCCAGCGGGTTCGGGGTCGATGAGCAGTTCTTC.

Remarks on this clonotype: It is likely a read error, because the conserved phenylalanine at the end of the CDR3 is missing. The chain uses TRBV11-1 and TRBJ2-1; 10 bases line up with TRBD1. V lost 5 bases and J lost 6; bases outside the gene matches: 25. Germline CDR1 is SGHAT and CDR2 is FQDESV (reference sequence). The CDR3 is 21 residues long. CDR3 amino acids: CASSTERRDRGPGGGRNEQFS. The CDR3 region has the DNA TGTGCCAGCAGCACGGAACGTAGGGACAGGGGACCAGGGGGAGGGCGCAATGAGCAGTTCTCC.

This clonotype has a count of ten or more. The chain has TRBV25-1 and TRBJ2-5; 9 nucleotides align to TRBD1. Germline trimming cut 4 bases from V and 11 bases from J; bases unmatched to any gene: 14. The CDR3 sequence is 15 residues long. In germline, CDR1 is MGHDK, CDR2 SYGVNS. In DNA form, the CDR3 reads TGTGCCAGCAGTGCTGCCGGGACAGGGCTTGAAGAGCAGTACTTC. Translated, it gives CASSAAGTGLEEQYF.

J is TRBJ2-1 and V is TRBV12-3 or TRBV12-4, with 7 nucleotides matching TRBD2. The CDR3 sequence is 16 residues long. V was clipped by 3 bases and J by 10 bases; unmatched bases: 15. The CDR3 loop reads CASSLGEAGWGLEQFF. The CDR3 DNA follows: TGTGCCAGCAGTTTGGGAGAAGCGGGATGGGGTCTCGAGCAGTTCTTC.

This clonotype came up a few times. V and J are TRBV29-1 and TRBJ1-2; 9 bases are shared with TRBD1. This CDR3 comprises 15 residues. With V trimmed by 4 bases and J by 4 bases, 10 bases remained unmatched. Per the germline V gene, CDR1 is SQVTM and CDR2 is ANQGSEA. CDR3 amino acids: CSVVGTGQGGYGYTF. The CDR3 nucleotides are TGCAGCGTTGTCGGGACAGGGCAGGGGGGCTATGGCTACACCTTC. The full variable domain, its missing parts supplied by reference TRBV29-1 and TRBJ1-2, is SAVISQKPSRDICQRGTSLTIQCQVDSQVTMMFWYRQQPGQSLTLIATANQGSEATYESGFVIDKFPISRPNLTFSTLTVSNMSPEDSSIYLCSVVGTGQGGYGYTFGSGTRLTVV.

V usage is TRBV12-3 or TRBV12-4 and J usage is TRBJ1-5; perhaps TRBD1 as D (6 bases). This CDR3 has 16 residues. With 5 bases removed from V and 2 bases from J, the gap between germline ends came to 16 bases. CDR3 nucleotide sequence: TGTGCCAGCAGTCTAGGGCGCCGGGGGCGCAATCAGCCCCAGCATTTT. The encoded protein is CASSLGRRGRNQPQHF.

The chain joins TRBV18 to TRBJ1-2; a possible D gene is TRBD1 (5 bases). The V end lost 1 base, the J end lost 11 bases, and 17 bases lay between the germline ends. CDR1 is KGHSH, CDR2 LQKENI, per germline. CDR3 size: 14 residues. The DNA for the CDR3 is TGTGCCAGCTCACCACTCCGGGACGAGACGTTGTACACCTTC. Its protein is CASSPLRDETLYTF.

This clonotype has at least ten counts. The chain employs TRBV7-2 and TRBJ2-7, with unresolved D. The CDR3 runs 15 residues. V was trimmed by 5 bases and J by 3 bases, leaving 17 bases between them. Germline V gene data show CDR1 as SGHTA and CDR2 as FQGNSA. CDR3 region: CASSLSGSHLYEQYF. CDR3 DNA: TGTGCCAGCAGCCTGTCTGGATCGCACCTCTACGAGCAGTACTTC.

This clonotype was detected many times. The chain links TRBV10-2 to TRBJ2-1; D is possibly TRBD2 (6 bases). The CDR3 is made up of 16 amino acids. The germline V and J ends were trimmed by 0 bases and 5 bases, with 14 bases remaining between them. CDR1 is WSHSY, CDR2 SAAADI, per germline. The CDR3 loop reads CASSESATGVHNEQFF. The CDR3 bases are TGCGCCAGCAGTGAGTCGGCGACGGGAGTACACAATGAGCAGTTCTTC.

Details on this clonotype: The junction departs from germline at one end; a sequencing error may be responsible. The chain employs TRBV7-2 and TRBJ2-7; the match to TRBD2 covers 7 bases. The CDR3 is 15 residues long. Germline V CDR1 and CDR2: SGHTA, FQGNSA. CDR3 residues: CASSTRRAGEGEQYF. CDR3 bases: TGTGCCAGCAGCACCCGCCGCGCGGGAGAGGGCGAGCAGTACTTT.

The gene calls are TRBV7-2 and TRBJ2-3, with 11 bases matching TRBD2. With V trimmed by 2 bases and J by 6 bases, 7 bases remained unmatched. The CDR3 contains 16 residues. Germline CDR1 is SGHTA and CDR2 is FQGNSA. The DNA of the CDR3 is TGTGCCAGCAGCTTACCGCTAGCGGGGGGCGGGGATACGCAGTATTTT. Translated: CASSLPLAGGGDTQYF.

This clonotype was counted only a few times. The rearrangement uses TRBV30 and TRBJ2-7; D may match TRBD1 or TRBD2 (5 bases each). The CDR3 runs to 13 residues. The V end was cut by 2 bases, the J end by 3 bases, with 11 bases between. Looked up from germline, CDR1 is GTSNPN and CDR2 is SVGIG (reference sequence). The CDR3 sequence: CAWSRDGYYEQYF. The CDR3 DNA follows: TGTGCCTGGAGTCGGGACGGGTACTACGAGCAGTACTTC.

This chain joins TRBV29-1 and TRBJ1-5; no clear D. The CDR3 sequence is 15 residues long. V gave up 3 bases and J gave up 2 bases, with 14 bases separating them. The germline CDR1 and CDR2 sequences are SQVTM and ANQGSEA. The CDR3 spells CSVERWSDGNQPQHF. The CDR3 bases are TGCAGCGTTGAGCGGTGGTCAGACGGCAATCAGCCCCAGCATTTT.

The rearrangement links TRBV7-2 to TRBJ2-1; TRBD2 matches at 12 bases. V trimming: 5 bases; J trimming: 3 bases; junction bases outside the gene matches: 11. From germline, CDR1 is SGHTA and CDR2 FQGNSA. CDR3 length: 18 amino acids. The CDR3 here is CASSRGTSGRPNYNEQFF. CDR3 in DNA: TGTGCCAGCAGCCGAGGTACTAGCGGGAGGCCCAACTACAATGAGCAGTTCTTC.